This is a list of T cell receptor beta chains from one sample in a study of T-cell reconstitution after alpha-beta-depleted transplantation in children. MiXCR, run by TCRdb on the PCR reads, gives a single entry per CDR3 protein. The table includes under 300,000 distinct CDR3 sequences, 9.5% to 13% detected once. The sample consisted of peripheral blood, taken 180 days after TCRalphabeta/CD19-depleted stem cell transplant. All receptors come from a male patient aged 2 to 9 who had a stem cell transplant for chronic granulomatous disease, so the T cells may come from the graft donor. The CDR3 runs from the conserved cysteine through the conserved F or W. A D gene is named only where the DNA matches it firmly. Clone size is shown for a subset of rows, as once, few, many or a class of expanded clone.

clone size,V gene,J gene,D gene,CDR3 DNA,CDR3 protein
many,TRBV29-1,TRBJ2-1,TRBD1,TGCAGCGCATGGACAGGTCGTACGAATGAGCAGTTCTTC,CSAWTGRTNEQFF
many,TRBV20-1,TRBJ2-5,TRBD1,TGCAGTGCCTTGGACAGGGGGCCAGAGACCCAGTACTTC,CSALDRGPETQYF
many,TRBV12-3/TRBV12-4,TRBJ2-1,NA,TGTGCCAGCAGTCAAGGGTCGGATGAGCAGTTCTTC,CASSQGSDEQFF
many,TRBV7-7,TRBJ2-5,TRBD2,TGTGCCAGCAGCTTAGCGTGGGGGGGCCAAGAGACCCAGTACTTC,CASSLAWGGQETQYF
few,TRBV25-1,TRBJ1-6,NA,TGTGCCAGCAGTGAAAACGCCTATAATTCACCCCTCCACTTT,CASSENAYNSPLHF
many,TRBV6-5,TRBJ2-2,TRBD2,TGTGCCAGCAGTTGGGGTTTGACTAGCGATGGCGGGGAGCTGTTTTTT,CASSWGLTSDGGELFF
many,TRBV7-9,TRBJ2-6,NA,TGTGCCAGCAGCCCGCACCGGCCTGGGGCCAACGTCCTGACTTTC,CASSPHRPGANVLTF
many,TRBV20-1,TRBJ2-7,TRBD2,TGCAGTGCTAGTAGCGGGAGGGCCCACGAGCAGTACTTC,CSASSGRAHEQYF
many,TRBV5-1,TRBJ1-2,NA,TGCGCCAGCAGATGGGACACCGATGGCTACACCTTC,CASRWDTDGYTF
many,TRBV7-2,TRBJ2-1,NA,TGTGCCAGCAGCTTAGGGCAGCCCTCAAATGAGCAGTTCTTC,CASSLGQPSNEQFF
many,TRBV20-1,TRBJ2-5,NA,TGCAGTGCTAGTATCGACAGCCATCAACAAGAGACCCAGTACTTC,CSASIDSHQQETQYF
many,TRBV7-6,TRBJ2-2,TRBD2,TGTGCCAGCAGCTTAGCCCGGGGACTAGCGGGAGGGCCGGCCGGGGAGCTGTTTTTT,CASSLARGLAGGPAGELFF
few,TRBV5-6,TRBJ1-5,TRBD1,TGTGCCAGCAGCTTGGTGGCCCCGACAGGGGGCGACGAATATCAGCCCCAGCATTTT,CASSLVAPTGGDEYQPQHF
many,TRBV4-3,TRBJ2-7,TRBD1,TGCGCCAGCAGCCAAGGGACAGGTACCTACGAGCAGTACTTC,CASSQGTGTYEQYF
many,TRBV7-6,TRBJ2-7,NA,TGTGCCAGCAGCTTCTTTCTTGCGGGTTCCGGAGTCAAGCAGTACTTC,CASSFFLAGSGVKQYF
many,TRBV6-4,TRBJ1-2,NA,TGTGCCAGCAGTGACTCAGGGGGTAACTACTATGGCTACACCTTC,CASSDSGGNYYGYTF
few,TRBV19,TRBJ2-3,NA,TGTGCCAGTAAGGACCGCACAGATACGCAGTATTTT,CASKDRTDTQYF
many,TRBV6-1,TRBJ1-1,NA,TGTGCCAGCATAGGGGCCCCCGCCTTTGAAGCTTTCTTT,CASIGAPAFEAFF
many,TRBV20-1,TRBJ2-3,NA,TGCAGTGCTAGAGACACTAGCACAGATACGCAGTATTTT,CSARDTSTDTQYF
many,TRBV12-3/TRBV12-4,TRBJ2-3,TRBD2,TGTGCCAGCAGTATAACCGGGACTAGCCAGTCAGATACGCAGTATTTT,CASSITGTSQSDTQYF
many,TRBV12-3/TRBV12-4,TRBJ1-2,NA,TGTGCCAGCAGTCTACGGACACTGGGAGGGTATGGCTACACCTTC,CASSLRTLGGYGYTF
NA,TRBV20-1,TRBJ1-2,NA,TGCAGTGCTAGCAAGGCAGGGTCATCCTATGGCTACACCTTC,CSASKAGSSYGYTF
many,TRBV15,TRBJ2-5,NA,TGTGCCACCAGCCTCCAAGGAGGAACCCAGTACTTC,CATSLQGGTQYF
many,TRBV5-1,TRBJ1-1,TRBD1,TGCGCCAGCAGCTGGGAACAGGGGGCGAGGACTGAAGCTTTCTTT,CASSWEQGARTEAFF
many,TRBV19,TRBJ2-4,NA,TGTGCCAGTGGGAAGCAGGGGATGGAAAACATTCAGTACTTC,CASGKQGMENIQYF
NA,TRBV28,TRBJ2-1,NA,TGTGCCAGCAGTTTAGCGGGGTGGGTCTCCTACAATGAGCAGTTCTTC,CASSLAGWVSYNEQFF
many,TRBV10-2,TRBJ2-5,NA,TGCGCCAGCAGTGCCGCGGGAATAGTCCTGTACCAAGAGACCCAGTACTTC,CASSAAGIVLYQETQYF
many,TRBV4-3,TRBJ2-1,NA,TGCGCCAGCAGCCAGTACCGAGAGGAGCAGTTCTTC,CASSQYREEQFF
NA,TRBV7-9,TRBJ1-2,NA,TGTGCCAGCAGCCCGGGGCCGACTACGGGGGGCTACACCTTC,CASSPGPTTGGYTF
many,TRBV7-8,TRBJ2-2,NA,TGTGCCAGCAGCTTAGGATCGCGTTGGGAGCTGTTTTTT,CASSLGSRWELFF
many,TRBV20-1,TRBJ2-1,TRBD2,TGCAGTGCTAGAGATTTTTCGAGACTAGCGGGAGTGTATAATGAGCAGTTCTTC,CSARDFSRLAGVYNEQFF
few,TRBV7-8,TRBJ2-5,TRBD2,TGTGCCAGCAGCTTTTACGTCGGACTAGCGGGAATAAACCAAGAGACCCAGTCCTTC,CASSFYVGLAGINQETQSF
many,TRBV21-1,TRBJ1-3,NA,TGTGCCAGCAGCAACCTCGGAAACACCATATATTTT,CASSNLGNTIYF
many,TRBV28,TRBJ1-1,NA,TGTGCCAGCACCGAGTGGGGGCAGCCGGGCACTGAAGCTTTCTTT,CASTEWGQPGTEAFF
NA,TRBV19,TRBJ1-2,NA,TGTGCCAGTAGTGTCACCGGTGGCTATGGCTACACCTTC,CASSVTGGYGYTF
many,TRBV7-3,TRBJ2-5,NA,TGTGCCAGCAGCTCCGTTCATGGAGAGACCCAGTACTTC,CASSSVHGETQYF